Below, 8 T cell receptor beta chains from the same sample are listed, as sequenced in a study of T cell repertoires in cytomegalovirus infection. TCRdb passed the reads through MiXCR, listing each CDR3 protein once. This sample has 200,000 to 300,000 distinct CDR3 sequences, with roughly 9.1% found just once. Sequenced sample: PBMCs. The receptors were gathered from a human donor in good health (CMV status not recorded). Some clones in this sample may be carry-over from other donors' samples.

The V and J genes are TRBV11-2 and TRBJ2-7, with D possibly TRBD1 on 5 matching bases. This CDR3 has 13 residues. Per the germline V gene, CDR1 is SGHAT and CDR2 is FQNNGV. With 0 bases removed from V and 7 bases from J, the gap between germline ends came to 10 bases. CDR3 in amino acids: CASSLDRSGEQYF. The CDR3, as DNA: TGTGCCAGCAGCTTAGATCGGTCAGGGGAGCAGTACTTC.

This clonotype was observed a handful of times. This chain uses TRBV7-8 with TRBJ2-4; D is possibly TRBD1 or TRBD2 (5 bases each). CDR1 and CDR2 from the germline V gene are SGHVS and FQNEAQ. Trimming cost V 5 bases and J 7 bases, with 18 bases left between them. The CDR3 has 15 residues. CDR3 DNA sequence: TGTGCCAGCAGCCGTTCGGGGCCCCTCCAGAACATTCAGTACTTC. Translation: CASSRSGPLQNIQYF.

This chain links TRBV20-1 with TRBJ2-7; the match to TRBD2 covers 14 bases. Unmatched junction bases numbered 19, after V lost 4 bases and J lost 5 bases. The CDR3 consists of 19 residues. The germline V gene has CDR1 DFQATT and CDR2 SNEGSKA (reference sequence). The CDR3: CSATRDNGLAGGSIHEQYF. In DNA form, the CDR3 reads TGCAGTGCTACCCGGGACAATGGACTAGCGGGAGGTTCCATCCACGAGCAGTACTTC.

This chain joins TRBV12-3 or TRBV12-4 and TRBJ1-5; 8 bases fit TRBD1. This CDR3 has 15 residues. V shed 6 bases, J shed 6 bases, and the junction held 10 bases outside the gene matches. Here the CDR3 DNA reads TGTGCCAGCAGCTCCGGACAGGGAGGGATTCAGCCCCAGCATTTT. It codes for CASSSGQGGIQPQHF.

This clonotype was seen repeatedly, ten times or more. The genes are TRBV27 and TRBJ1-5; TRBD1 is a possible D gene (5 bases). Per germline, CDR1 MNHEY and CDR2 SMNVEV (reference sequence). V lost 0 bases and J 2 bases, leaving 8 bases between the germline ends. CDR3 size: 15 residues. The CDR3, as DNA: TGTGCCAGCAGTTTATCAGGGGTTGGCAATCAGCCCCAGCATTTT. This codes for CASSLSGVGNQPQHF.

This clonotype has just a few counts. The rearrangement links TRBV14 to TRBJ2-7; 14 positions match TRBD2. The CDR3 sequence is 17 residues long. Germline V lookup: CDR1 SGHDN, CDR2 FVKESK. Losses at the gene ends were 5 bases for V and 1 base for J; bases not matched to a gene: 7. CDR3 DNA: TGTGCCAGCAGCAAGGGACTAGCGGGGGCTCAGTCCTACGAGCAGTACTTC. The encoded protein is CASSKGLAGAQSYEQYF. Variable domain in full (rest from reference TRBV14 and TRBJ2-7): EAGVTQFPSHSVIEKGQTVTLRCDPISGHDNLYWYRRVMGKEIKFLLHFVKESKQDESGMPNNRFLAERTGGTYSTLKVQPAELEDSGVYFCASSKGLAGAQSYEQYFGPGTRLTVT.

This clonotype has a count of ten or more. The chain joins TRBV5-4 to TRBJ1-3, with 11 positions matching TRBD1. The trim removed 4 bases at V and 4 bases at J, leaving 19 bases unmatched. The V gene's germline CDR1 is SGHNT and CDR2 YYREEE (reference sequence). This CDR3 comprises 20 residues. CDR3 region: CASSRKRSGTGGVLGNTIYF. The CDR3 DNA sequence: TGTGCCAGCAGCAGAAAAAGGTCGGGGACAGGGGGAGTCCTCGGAAACACCATATATTTT.

This clonotype was counted ten times or more. V and J are TRBV7-2 and TRBJ2-1, with D possibly being TRBD2 (6 bases). V shed 1 base and J shed 2 bases, with 12 bases lying between them. This CDR3 has 16 residues. Germline assignment: CDR1 SGHTA and CDR2 FQGNSA. CDR3 sequence: CASSLDRGITYNEQFF. The CDR3 DNA is TGTGCCAGCAGCTTAGATCGGGGGATCACCTACAATGAGCAGTTCTTC.